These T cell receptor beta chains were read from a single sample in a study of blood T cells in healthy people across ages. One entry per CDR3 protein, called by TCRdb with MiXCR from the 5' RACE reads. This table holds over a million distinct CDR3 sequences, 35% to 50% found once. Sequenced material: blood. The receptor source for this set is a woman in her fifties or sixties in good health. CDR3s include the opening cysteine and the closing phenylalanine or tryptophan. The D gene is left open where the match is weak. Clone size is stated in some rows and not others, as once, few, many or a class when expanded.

TGCAGTGCTAGAGATCCCAGTCGTAACTATGGCTACACCTTC	CSARDPSRNYGYTF	NA	TRBV20-1	TRBJ1-2	NA
TGTGCCAGCAGCTTATCTCCGGGACTAGCGGACAATGAGCAGTTCTTC	CASSLSPGLADNEQFF	TRBD2	TRBV7-6	TRBJ2-1	NA
TGTGCCAGCAGCTTGAGCAGGGGGATTCTCTCCTACGAGCAGTACTTC	CASSLSRGILSYEQYF	TRBD1	TRBV5-4	TRBJ2-7	few
TGTGCCAGCAGTGATTTAGCGGGAGGGACCAAAAACATTCAGTACTTC	CASSDLAGGTKNIQYF	TRBD2	TRBV2	TRBJ2-4	few
TGTGCCAGCAGGTGGAGTGGTGAGCAGTACTTC	CASRWSGEQYF	NA	TRBV3-1	TRBJ2-5	NA
TGTGCCAGCAGCCAAACGACTAGCGGGAGTTCGGGTCCCTACGAGCAGTACTTC	CASSQTTSGSSGPYEQYF	TRBD2	TRBV7-9	TRBJ2-7	NA
TGCAGTGCTACGTTGACTAGCGGGTACTACAATGAGCAGTTCTTC	CSATLTSGYYNEQFF	TRBD2	TRBV20-1	TRBJ2-1	NA
TGCAGTGCTACGACTCCTGCGGGGGAGAATATGGAGACCCAGTACTTC	CSATTPAGENMETQYF	TRBD2	TRBV20-1	TRBJ2-5	NA
TGTGCCAGCAGCCCTGGACAGGGTAGTGGCAATGAGCAGTTCTTC	CASSPGQGSGNEQFF	TRBD1	TRBV7-9	TRBJ2-1	NA
TGTGCCAGCAGTCAGGATTGGGGGGCTTTCTTT	CASSQDWGAFF	NA	TRBV12-3/TRBV12-4	TRBJ1-1	NA
TGTGCCAGCAGTTTAGTAGGGGGCGGTGAAAAACTGTTTTTT	CASSLVGGGEKLFF	TRBD1	TRBV12-3/TRBV12-4	TRBJ1-4	NA
TGTGCCAGCGGGGGTGGGAGCAGATCAGATACGCAGTATTTT	CASGGGSRSDTQYF	NA	TRBV27	TRBJ2-3	few
TGCAGTGCTAGAGATCTCGGCCTAGCGGGCCAAGAGCAGTTCTTC	CSARDLGLAGQEQFF	TRBD2	TRBV20-1	TRBJ2-1	NA
TGTGCCAGCAGCCAAGAAAGGGTTGGCCCTGAAGCTTTCTTT	CASSQERVGPEAFF	NA	TRBV14	TRBJ1-1	NA
TGTGCCAGCAGTCCAAGAGGTGCAGGGGCGTTACTTACTAACTATGGCTACACCTTC	CASSPRGAGALLTNYGYTF	NA	TRBV27	TRBJ1-2	once
TGTGCCAGCAGTTTATTAACAGGGGGAGGCCAAGAGACCCAGTACTTC	CASSLLTGGGQETQYF	TRBD1	TRBV27	TRBJ2-5	few
TGTGCCACCCGACGGGGCGAGCAGTACTTC	CATRRGEQYF	NA	TRBV6-6	TRBJ2-7	few
TGCAGCGTTGGGACTAGCGGCTTGACCTACGAGCAGTACTTC	CSVGTSGLTYEQYF	TRBD2	TRBV29-1	TRBJ2-7	many
TGCAGCGGGGGACAGGGAGCAACTAACGAAGAACTGTTTTTT	CSGGQGATNEELFF	TRBD1	TRBV29-1	TRBJ1-4	NA
TGTGCCAGCAGCTTAGGAGTAACTAGCGATGGGGAGCAGTTCTTC	CASSLGVTSDGEQFF	TRBD2	TRBV11-2	TRBJ2-1	few
TGTGCCAGCAGTCTCGAGGGACTAATACAAGAGACCCAGTACTTC	CASSLEGLIQETQYF	TRBD2	TRBV3-1	TRBJ2-5	few
TGTGCCAGCGGGATCGGGACAGGGAAGGGCTACACCTTC	CASGIGTGKGYTF	TRBD1	TRBV2	TRBJ1-2	NA
TGCGCCAGCAGCCAGTTCCGGGACGAGCAGTACTTC	CASSQFRDEQYF	NA	TRBV4-1	TRBJ2-7	NA
TGTGCCAGCAGTTTTACCGGGAATGGCTACACCTTC	CASSFTGNGYTF	NA	TRBV12-3/TRBV12-4	TRBJ1-2	NA
TGTGCCAGCAGTTTAGCGGGGGAGTTTGAAAAACTGTTTTTT	CASSLAGEFEKLFF	NA	TRBV13	TRBJ1-4	NA
TGTGCCAGCAGTTTACTTCTAGACAGAGGTTACGAGCAGTACTTC	CASSLLLDRGYEQYF	NA	TRBV12-3/TRBV12-4	TRBJ2-7	NA
TGTGCCAGCAGCACCCGGGACAACCAAGAGACCCAGTACTTC	CASSTRDNQETQYF	NA	TRBV7-6	TRBJ2-5	NA
TGTGCCAGCAGCTTTAAGGACCGCTCCTACGAGCAGTACTTC	CASSFKDRSYEQYF	NA	TRBV5-5	TRBJ2-7	NA
TGCAGTGCTAGAACGGGAAGGGGGGCTCGCAATCAGCCCCAGCATTTT	CSARTGRGARNQPQHF	NA	TRBV20-1	TRBJ1-5	NA
TGTGCCAGCAGCTTGGGAGGAGTAGCGGACCCCTACACAGATACGCAGTATTTT	CASSLGGVADPYTDTQYF	NA	TRBV7-9	TRBJ2-3	NA
TGTGCCAGCAGCTTAGTATTGCAGGGCCTAAGGAGGGACACCGGGGAGCTGTTTTTT	CASSLVLQGLRRDTGELFF	NA	TRBV11-2	TRBJ2-2	NA
TGCGCCAGCAGCGAGGGACAGGGGGCGTCTGGCTACACCTTC	CASSEGQGASGYTF	TRBD1	TRBV5-1	TRBJ1-2	few
TGTGCCAGCAGACCCAGGGACAGATATTTGGCTGAAGCTTTCTTT	CASRPRDRYLAEAFF	TRBD1	TRBV12-3/TRBV12-4	TRBJ1-1	NA
TGTGCCAGCAGGTTTGGGGCCATTGCCTACGAGCAGTACTTC	CASRFGAIAYEQYF	NA	TRBV28	TRBJ2-7	NA
TGTGCCAGCAGCGTAGCGGTCACAGATACGCAGTATTTT	CASSVAVTDTQYF	NA	TRBV9	TRBJ2-3	NA
TGTGCCAGCAGCCTACTCCCTCCACTAGCGGGAGTGGCCGAGCAGTACTTC	CASSLLPPLAGVAEQYF	TRBD2	TRBV7-8	TRBJ2-7	NA
TGCAGTGCTTCCAGGGGGCCTCAACCCTCCTACGAGCAGTACTTC	CSASRGPQPSYEQYF	TRBD1	TRBV20-1	TRBJ2-7	NA